These 20 T cell receptor beta chains came from one sample sequenced in a study of beta chain features in type 1 diabetes. Overall study findings and caveats: Type 1 diabetes patients had TCRB CDR3s that were shorter (moderately but significantly so) in all four CD4+ subsets.

The whole isolated RNA underwent reverse transcription, so sequencing captured expressed TCRB transcripts. Assay: immunoSEQ multiplex PCR; the TCRdb copy retains only in-frame clones and omits some. Of roughly 26,000 clones detected, roughly 53% appear once; the ten largest clones hold approximately 0.3%. No cognate antigen is known for these TCRs. The sequenced material came from stem cell memory CD4+ T cells from blood. Source of these receptors: a man aged 30 to 45 with type 1 diabetes.

This clone was seen a handful of times. This chain uses TRBV30 with TRBJ2-2, with 7 nucleotides matching TRBD1. Germline V gene lookup returns CDR1 GTSNPN and CDR2 SVGIG (reference sequence). Germline trimming cut 7 bases from V and 0 bases from J; bases unmatched to any gene: 11. This CDR3 spans 16 amino acids. The CDR3 nucleotides read TGTGCCTCGATACGCTCCGGGACAGCGAACACCGGGGAGCTGTTTTTT. Its protein is CASIRSGTANTGELFF.

The count of this clone is one. The rearrangement joins TRBV19 to TRBJ2-1, with 10 bases lining up with TRBD2. Germline V gene sequence: CDR1 LNHDA, CDR2 SQIVND (reference sequence). The CDR3 is 15 residues long. The V and J ends lost 2 bases and 6 bases, in that order; junction bases with no gene match: 4. In DNA, the CDR3 is TGTGCCAGTAGTATAACGACTAGCGGGTCCAATGAGCAGTTCTTC. Encoded protein: CASSITTSGSNEQFF.

The J gene is TRBJ2-5, the V gene TRBV5-1, with a possible D match to TRBD2 (5 bases). CDR1 and CDR2 (germline): SGHRS, YFSETQ. The CDR3 sequence is 13 residues long. The V gene lost 4 bases and the J gene lost 2 bases, with 9 bases spanning the gap. In DNA, the CDR3 is TGCGCCAGCAGCGACCGGAGGCAAGAGACCCAGTACTTC. Encoded protein: CASSDRRQETQYF. The full variable domain, its missing parts supplied by reference TRBV5-1 and TRBJ2-5, is KAGVTQTPRYLIKTRGQQVTLSCSPISGHRSVSWYQQTPGQGLQFLFEYFSETQRNKGNFPGRFSGRQFSNSRSEMNVSTLELGDSALYLCASSDRRQETQYFGPGTRLLVL.

The chain combines TRBV9 with TRBJ1-2, with D tentatively TRBD1 (6 bases). Between the trimmed V and J ends, which lost 4 bases and 8 bases, there was a span of 15 bases. The length of the CDR3 is 13 residues. Per the germline V gene, CDR1 is SGDLS and CDR2 is YYNGEE. CDR3 bases: TGTGCCAGCAGCTCCGGGGGGGCTGGCGGCTACACCTTC. Encoded protein: CASSSGGAGGYTF.

The chain employs TRBV21-1 and TRBJ2-7; the D call TRBD2 from the table was never checked on the DNA. TRBV21-1 is a documented pseudogene. The length of the CDR3 is 16 residues. The CDR3 spells CASSKVGLAGPYEQYF. The DNA of the CDR3 is TGTGCCAGCAGCAAAGTCGGACTAGCGGGACCCTACGAGCAGTACTTC.

This clone was observed a handful of times. The J gene is TRBJ2-7, the V gene TRBV2; the D gene is possibly TRBD1 (7 bases). The V gene's germline CDR1 is SNHLY and CDR2 FYNNEI. The CDR3 totals 14 residues. V was clipped by 6 bases and J by 1 base, with 13 bases between them. The CDR3 sequence: CASRGGTVSYEQYF. The CDR3 nucleotides are TGTGCCAGCAGGGGCGGGACAGTGTCCTACGAGCAGTACTTC.

Written as DNA, the CDR3 is TGTGCCATCAAACGGAGTAGCTCCTACAATGAGCAGTTCTTC. Translated, it gives CAIKRSSSYNEQFF. The V call is TRBV10-3, the J call TRBJ2-1; no firm D call. V was trimmed by 7 bases and J by 0 bases, leaving 10 bases between them. The CDR3 extends over 14 amino acids. CDR1 ENHRY and CDR2 SYGVKD come from the germline V gene.

The chain couples TRBV30 to TRBJ1-1; D may be TRBD1 (5 bases). Per germline, CDR1 GTSNPN and CDR2 SVGIG (reference sequence). The CDR3 totals 14 residues. V was cut by 0 bases and J by 5 bases, with 13 bases left in between. CDR3 sequence reads: CAWSVSPAGTEAFF. CDR3 in DNA: TGTGCCTGGAGTGTTTCTCCTGCAGGGACTGAAGCTTTCTTT. The full variable domain, its missing parts supplied by reference TRBV30 and TRBJ1-1, is SQTIHQWPATLVQPVGSPLSLECTVEGTSNPNLYWYRQAAGRGLQLLFYSVGIGQISSEVPQNLSASRPQDRQFILSSKKLLLSDSGFYLCAWSVSPAGTEAFFGQGTRLTVV.

This chain connects TRBV30 to TRBJ1-2; possibly TRBD1 for D (5 bases). Trimming pared 0 bases from V and 4 bases from J, leaving 12 bases between. This CDR3 has 14 residues. Germline V lookup: CDR1 GTSNPN, CDR2 SVGIG (reference sequence). CDR3 in DNA: TGTGCCTGGAGTGTAGCAGGGTCGCTCTATGGCTACACCTTC. This codes for CAWSVAGSLYGYTF.

This chain links TRBV18 with TRBJ2-5; the match to TRBD1 covers 10 bases. The tail of the sequence fits TRBJ2-7 better, so the J call may be wrong. The CDR3 sequence is 17 residues long. The germline V gene encodes CDR1 KGHSH and CDR2 LQKENI. In DNA form, the CDR3 reads TGTGCCAGCTCACCTCAATTGCGGGACAGGGGCACCTACGAGCAGTACTTC. Its translation: CASSPQLRDRGTYEQYF.

V is TRBV2 and J is TRBJ2-2; no definite D call. The germline V and J ends were trimmed by 2 bases and 7 bases, with 11 bases remaining between them. CDR3 length: 14 residues. Germline V gene sequence: CDR1 SNHLY, CDR2 FYNNEI. CDR3 DNA sequence: TGTGCCAGCAGTGAAATGGCATCAGGCGGGGAGCTGTTTTTT. This sequence encodes CASSEMASGGELFF. Supplemented by reference TRBV2 and TRBJ2-2, the full variable domain reads EPEVTQTPSHQVTQMGQEVILRCVPISNHLYFYWYRQILGQKVEFLVSFYNNEISEKSEIFDDQFSVERPDGSNFTLKIRSTKLEDSAMYFCASSEMASGGELFFGEGSRLTVL.

This chain uses TRBV9 with TRBJ2-5; tentative D call: TRBD2 (5 bases). The germline CDR1 and CDR2 sequences are SGDLS and YYNGEE. With 1 base removed from V and 2 bases from J, the gap between germline ends came to 6 bases. The CDR3 has 13 residues. The CDR3 protein is CASSVWEQETQYF. The DNA of the CDR3 is TGTGCCAGCAGCGTATGGGAGCAAGAGACCCAGTACTTC.

The V and J genes are TRBV6-1 and TRBJ2-2; TRBD1 agrees at 8 bases. Germline values: CDR1 MNHNS, CDR2 SASEGT. The CDR3 covers 13 residues. The V gene end was trimmed by 10 bases and the J gene end by 5 bases; junction bases not matched to a gene: 6. CDR3 DNA sequence: TGTGCCAACAAAGACAGGGGAACCGGGGAGCTGTTTTTT. Encoded protein: CANKDRGTGELFF.

The genes are TRBV29-1 and TRBJ2-7, with TRBD2 as a possible D gene (5 bases). This CDR3 comprises 12 residues. Trimming removed 6 bases at V and 2 bases at J, with 11 bases between. Per the germline V gene, CDR1 is SQVTM and CDR2 is ANQGSEA. The CDR3, as DNA: TGCAGCGTGACGGGGTTAGCCTACGAGCAGTACTTC. This codes for CSVTGLAYEQYF.

The V and J genes are TRBV9 and TRBJ2-1, with D unclear. Germline V gene data show CDR1 as SGDLS and CDR2 as YYNGEE. Trimming cost V 0 bases and J 0 bases, with 7 bases left between them. The CDR3 has 15 amino acids. CDR3 nucleotides: TGTGCCAGCAGCGTAGGGCCCAACTCCTACAATGAGCAGTTCTTC. It codes for CASSVGPNSYNEQFF.

This chain links TRBV5-1 with TRBJ2-6; TRBD1 agrees at 8 bases. The CDR3 contains 17 residues. J gave up 1 base and V 4 bases, and 7 bases lay outside the gene matches. The germline gives CDR1 SGHRS, CDR2 YFSETQ. The CDR3 loop is CASSPGQETSGANVLTF. The CDR3 DNA reads as TGCGCCAGCAGCCCGGGACAGGAGACTTCTGGGGCCAACGTCCTGACTTTC.

This chain connects TRBV18 to TRBJ2-5, with D perhaps matching TRBD2 (5 bases). There are 13 residues in the CDR3. V was cut by 3 bases and J by 5 bases, with 10 bases left in between. Germline V gene data show CDR1 as KGHSH and CDR2 as LQKENI. The DNA for the CDR3 is TGTGCCAGCTCACCCGGGGTACGGGAGACCCAGTACTTC. It is translated as CASSPGVRETQYF. The full variable domain, with the rest looked up from reference TRBV18 and TRBJ2-5, is NAGVMQNPRHLVRRRGQEARLRCSPMKGHSHVYWYRQLPEEGLKFMVYLQKENIIDESGMPKERFSAEFPKEGPSILRIQQVVRGDSAAYFCASSPGVRETQYFGPGTRLLVL.

The rearrangement uses TRBV11-3 and TRBJ2-1; D not certain. Trimming left V 0 bases short and J 10 bases short, with 7 bases between. This CDR3 has 12 residues. Germline CDR1 and CDR2: SGHNT and YENEEA. The DNA of the CDR3 is TGTGCCAGCAGCTTAGAGTACGGGGAGCAGTTCTTC. Translating it yields CASSLEYGEQFF.

This chain joins TRBV2 and TRBJ1-2, with D possibly matching TRBD1 (6 bases). The CDR3 loop spans 15 amino acids. CDR1 SNHLY and CDR2 FYNNEI come from the germline V gene. The V and J ends lost 6 bases and 5 bases respectively, with 19 bases between them. In DNA form, the CDR3 reads TGTGCCAGCAGAAAACAGGGAGGGTCTGGGTATGGCTACACCTTC. It yields the protein CASRKQGGSGYGYTF.

V is TRBV30 and J is TRBJ2-7, with D unclear. Trimming took 5 bases from V and 2 from J, leaving 7 bases between them. The CDR3 runs to 11 residues. Germline V CDR1 and CDR2: GTSNPN, SVGIG (reference sequence). The CDR3 DNA sequence: TGTGCCTGGGGCGGTGCCTACGAGCAGTACTTC. Translating it yields CAWGGAYEQYF. Filled out from reference TRBV30 and TRBJ2-7, the complete variable domain reads SQTIHQWPATLVQPVGSPLSLECTVEGTSNPNLYWYRQAAGRGLQLLFYSVGIGQISSEVPQNLSASRPQDRQFILSSKKLLLSDSGFYLCAWGGAYEQYFGPGTRLTVT.